Shown below are 28 T cell receptor beta chains from a single sample sequenced in a study of radiotherapy plus CTLA-4 blockade in lung cancer. Libraries were prepared by immunoSEQ multiplex PCR; TCRdb keeps only in-frame clonotypes and omits some of them. The sample yields 50,000 or so clones, roughly 84% seen once. Material: peripheral blood, obtained from a patient treated with radiotherapy plus ipilimumab. The receptors shown here come from a human donor with non-small cell lung cancer whose response to radiotherapy plus ipilimumab could not be evaluated.

This clone was detected only once. The rearrangement uses TRBV5-1 and TRBJ2-1; 12 bases line up with TRBD2. CDR3 length equals 15 residues. After removal of 4 bases from V and 8 bases from J, the junction contained 7 bases not matched to a gene. The germline V gene has CDR1 SGHRS and CDR2 YFSETQ. The CDR3 reads CASSLPSGRGDEQFF. The CDR3 coding sequence is TGCGCCAGCAGCCTTCCTAGCGGGAGGGGCGATGAGCAGTTCTTC.

CDR3 sequence reads: CAGKTSRGTGELFF. DNA of the CDR3: TGTGCCGGCAAGACTAGCCGGGGCACCGGGGAGCTGTTTTTT. The chain uses TRBV19 and TRBJ2-2; 7 bases map to TRBD2. CDR3 length: 14 residues. Germline CDR1 and CDR2: LNHDA and SQIVND (reference sequence). Trimming removed 11 bases from V and 4 bases from J; junction bases left unmatched: 10.

V is TRBV28 and J is TRBJ1-2; 8 bases align to TRBD1. Germline lookup yields CDR1 MDHEN and CDR2 SYDVKM. This CDR3 spans 13 amino acids. The ends lost 6 bases at V and 3 bases at J; junction bases unmatched: 3. Here the CDR3 DNA reads TGTGCCAGCAGGCCGGGACAGGACTATGGCTACACCTTC. Translation: CASRPGQDYGYTF.

This clone has a handful of counts. The rearrangement joins TRBV6-1 to TRBJ2-2, with 8 bases matching TRBD1. Trimming removed 8 bases from V and 3 bases from J; junction bases left unmatched: 8. The length of the CDR3 is 15 residues. Germline lookup yields CDR1 MNHNS and CDR2 SASEGT. CDR3 in DNA: TGTGCCAGCCTGGTCAGGGGGCGCGACACCGGGGAGCTGTTTTTT. Protein sequence: CASLVRGRDTGELFF.

This clone was recorded a few times. The rearrangement links TRBV5-1 to TRBJ1-1; D is possibly TRBD1 (6 bases). The CDR3 is 14 amino acids. Looked up from germline, CDR1 is SGHRS and CDR2 is YFSETQ. Trimming removed 4 bases at V and 1 base at J, with 11 bases between. For the CDR3, the DNA is TGCGCCAGCAGCACGGGACACCGGAACACTGAAGCTTTCTTT. Translation gives CASSTGHRNTEAFF.

The chain carries TRBV11-2 and TRBJ2-2; 9 nucleotides line up with TRBD2. Germline CDR1 reads SGHAT; CDR2 reads FQNNGV. Unmatched junction bases numbered 7, after V lost 4 bases and J lost 4 bases. The CDR3 is 16 residues long. Here the CDR3 reads CASSSLAGLSTGELFF. Written as DNA, the CDR3 is TGTGCCAGCAGCTCTCTAGCGGGACTCTCCACCGGGGAGCTGTTTTTT.

V and J are TRBV11-2 and TRBJ2-5; no clear D gene. The CDR3 is 11 amino acids. Germline loops: CDR1 SGHAT, CDR2 FQNNGV. Trimming left V 4 bases short and J 5 bases short, with 5 bases between. The CDR3: CASSSRETQYF. Written as DNA, the CDR3 is TGTGCCAGCAGCTCGCGCGAGACCCAGTACTTC.

The rearrangement links TRBV6-6 to TRBJ1-4; maybe TRBD1 (6 bases). This CDR3 has 14 amino acids. V was shortened by 8 bases and J by 8 bases, with 18 bases between the two germline ends. CDR1 and CDR2 (germline): MNHNY, SVGAGI (reference sequence). The CDR3 loop is CASSAGAGGEKLFF. CDR3 nucleotide sequence: TGTGCCAGCTCAGCGGGGGCGGGAGGAGAAAAACTGTTTTTT.

The chain is built from TRBV14 and TRBJ2-2; D is possibly TRBD1 (5 bases). The CDR3 length is 16 residues. The germline CDR1 and CDR2 sequences are SGHDN and FVKESK. Trimming shortened V by 5 bases and J by 0 bases, and 13 bases separated the two germline ends. This chain's CDR3 is CASSGDSPPNTGELFF. The CDR3 nucleotides are TGTGCCAGCAGCGGCGACAGTCCCCCGAACACCGGGGAGCTGTTTTTT.

V gene TRBV19 combines with J gene TRBJ1-5; D is possibly TRBD1 (5 bases). Trimming shortened V by 3 bases and J by 3 bases, and 9 bases separated the two germline ends. The germline CDR1 and CDR2 sequences are LNHDA and SQIVND (reference sequence). This CDR3 contains 14 residues. The CDR3: CASSISGHNQPQHF. The CDR3 DNA reads TGTGCCAGTAGTATCTCCGGACACAATCAGCCCCAGCATTTT. The full variable domain, with the rest looked up from reference TRBV19 and TRBJ1-5, is DGGITQSPKYLFRKEGQNVTLSCEQNLNHDAMYWYRQDPGQGLRLIYYSQIVNDFQKGDIAEGYSVSREKKESFPLTVTSAQKNPTAFYLCASSISGHNQPQHFGDGTRLSIL.

This clone was observed a single time. The chain has TRBV6-5 and TRBJ1-2; D unclear. The CDR3 has 12 residues. The V and J ends lost 2 bases and 2 bases respectively, with 3 bases between them. The germline gives CDR1 MNHEY, CDR2 SVGAGI. CDR3 DNA sequence: TGTGCCAGCAGTTACGGCAACTATGGCTACACCTTC. This translates into CASSYGNYGYTF.

This sequence joins TRBV27 and TRBJ1-1; TRBD1 matches at 7 bases. Germline V gene lookup returns CDR1 MNHEY and CDR2 SMNVEV (reference sequence). The CDR3 contains 15 residues. Trimming cost V 2 bases and J 4 bases; bases outside gene matches: 7. CDR3 bases: TGTGCCAGCAGTTTACTCGGCAGGGGGAGCACTGAAGCTTTCTTT. It codes for CASSLLGRGSTEAFF.

The rearrangement uses TRBV28 and TRBJ2-7; D is uncertain. The CDR3 is 14 residues long. The V gene's germline CDR1 is MDHEN and CDR2 SYDVKM. V lost 5 bases and J lost 2, with 13 bases in between. The CDR3 DNA follows: TGTGCCAGCAGTCAAATAAACAGCCCCTACGAGCAGTACTTC. It yields the protein CASSQINSPYEQYF.

The chain uses TRBV29-1 and TRBJ2-3, with D perhaps TRBD1 (5 bases). Trimming stripped 2 bases from V and 6 bases from J, with 15 bases between. The CDR3 length is 14 residues. The germline CDR1 and CDR2 sequences are SQVTM and ANQGSEA. The DNA for the CDR3 is TGCAGCGTTGAAAACAGGATTACCTTCGATACGCAGTATTTT. Translating it yields CSVENRITFDTQYF.

The chain carries TRBV19 and TRBJ1-6; D uncertain. Trimming took 0 bases from V and 6 from J, leaving 15 bases between them. The CDR3 loop spans 17 amino acids. CDR1 and CDR2 (germline): LNHDA, SQIVND (reference sequence). Written as DNA, the CDR3 is TGTGCCAGTAGTATAGATCTATTTTCGGGGATTAATTCACCCCTCCACTTT. Residues: CASSIDLFSGINSPLHF.

V gene TRBV11-2 combines with J gene TRBJ1-2; 8 nucleotides line up with TRBD1. The CDR3 totals 14 residues. Trimming took 3 bases from V and 7 from J; bases not matched to a gene: 7. CDR1 is SGHAT, CDR2 FQNNGV, per germline. CDR3 region: CASSLSQGATGYTF. As DNA, the CDR3 is TGTGCCAGCAGCTTGAGTCAGGGGGCGACTGGCTACACCTTC.

Only a few counts were recorded for this clone. The V call is TRBV6-4, the J call TRBJ2-7, with TRBD1 matching 10 bases. CDR1 is MRHNA and CDR2 is SNTAGT in the germline V gene. The CDR3 extends over 15 amino acids. V was clipped by 6 bases and J by 2 bases; unmatched bases: 7. CDR3 bases: TGTGCCAGCAGACTCGGGACAGGGGATACCTACGAGCAGTACTTC. Amino acid sequence: CASRLGTGDTYEQYF.

The V and J genes are TRBV11-2 and TRBJ2-3; 12 bases match TRBD2. Looked up from germline, CDR1 is SGHAT and CDR2 is FQNNGV. With 4 bases clipped from V and 4 bases from J, the junction kept 6 bases outside the gene matches. The CDR3 length is 16 residues. CDR3 bases: TGTGCCAGCAGCTCGTGGACTAGCGGGGCCCCAGATACGCAGTATTTT. This encodes CASSSWTSGAPDTQYF.

V and J are TRBV5-1 and TRBJ1-1; 7 bases fit TRBD1. The CDR3 contains 13 residues. V lost 8 bases to trimming and J lost 2 bases; unmatched junction nucleotides: 6. Germline assignment: CDR1 SGHRS and CDR2 YFSETQ. CDR3 bases: TGCGCCAGTAAAAGACAGGGCAACACTGAAGCTTTCTTT. This sequence encodes CASKRQGNTEAFF.

The chain uses TRBV7-2 and TRBJ1-5; D unresolved. Germline lookup yields CDR1 SGHTA and CDR2 FQGNSA. Trimming left V 1 base short and J 7 bases short, with 17 bases between. This CDR3 is built from 16 residues. CDR3 loop: CASSLGLASRSQPQHF. The CDR3 DNA follows: TGTGCCAGCAGCTTAGGTCTCGCATCGCGCTCCCAGCCCCAGCATTTT.

The chain employs TRBV5-4 and TRBJ2-7; 11 bases are a match to TRBD2. This CDR3 region has 15 residues. Germline V gene lookup returns CDR1 SGHNT and CDR2 YYREEE (reference sequence). Losses at the gene ends were 0 bases for V and 3 bases for J; bases not matched to a gene: 2. CDR3 protein: CASSLGLAGNYEQYF. CDR3 coding DNA: TGTGCCAGCAGCTTGGGACTAGCGGGGAACTACGAGCAGTACTTC.

This chain uses TRBV25-1 with TRBJ2-7; perhaps TRBD1 as D (5 bases). This CDR3 is built from 17 residues. The germline V and J ends were trimmed by 5 bases and 3 bases, with 23 bases remaining between them. Germline V gene lookup returns CDR1 MGHDK and CDR2 SYGVNS. The CDR3 loop is CASSTQKGSRVGYEQYF. CDR3 coding DNA: TGTGCCAGCAGTACACAAAAGGGATCCAGGGTCGGCTACGAGCAGTACTTC.

The rearrangement joins TRBV7-2 to TRBJ1-2; 7 nucleotides align to TRBD1. The germline CDR1 and CDR2 sequences are SGHTA and FQGNSA. The CDR3 extends over 18 amino acids. Unmatched junction bases numbered 15, after V lost 5 bases and J lost 0 bases. The CDR3 DNA sequence: TGTGCCAGCAGCAAGCATCGACAGGGAAGAGGAGCTAACTATGGCTACACCTTC. Protein sequence: CASSKHRQGRGANYGYTF.

The J gene is TRBJ2-6, the V gene TRBV27, with 11 positions matching TRBD1. This CDR3 has 17 amino acids. The germline V gene encodes CDR1 MNHEY and CDR2 SMNVEV (reference sequence). V dropped 3 bases and J dropped 0; count of bases not matched to a gene: 1. The CDR3 region has the DNA TGTGCCAGCAGTTTCGGGACAGGGGGCTCTGGGGCCAACGTCCTGACTTTC. It specifies CASSFGTGGSGANVLTF.

The chain employs TRBV7-9 and TRBJ2-3; 9 bases line up with TRBD2. Per germline, CDR1 SEHNR and CDR2 FQNEAQ (reference sequence). The junction had 3 bases not matched to a gene; V was cut back by 5 bases and J by 3 bases. The CDR3 extends over 14 amino acids. The CDR3 DNA follows: TGTGCCAGCAGCCAGACTAGCGGTACAGATACGCAGTATTTT. Its protein is CASSQTSGTDTQYF.

The sample holds one count of this clone. V usage is TRBV7-9 and J usage is TRBJ1-2, with 7 bases fitting TRBD1. Germline V gene data show CDR1 as SEHNR and CDR2 as FQNEAQ (reference sequence). Trimming cost V 5 bases and J 0 bases; bases outside gene matches: 6. The CDR3 length is 15 residues. CDR3 sequence reads: CASSIQGRANYGYTF. The CDR3 DNA reads as TGTGCCAGCAGCATACAGGGGAGAGCTAACTATGGCTACACCTTC.

This clone was seen once. The chain couples TRBV14 to TRBJ2-7; 8 nucleotides agree with TRBD2. V lost 3 bases, J lost 0 bases, and 4 bases stayed unmatched. From germline, CDR1 is SGHDN and CDR2 FVKESK. This CDR3 region has 15 residues. Here the CDR3 DNA reads TGTGCCAGCAGCCAGCGGGGGGCCAGCTCCTACGAGCAGTACTTC. Translated, it gives CASSQRGASSYEQYF.

V usage is TRBV2 and J usage is TRBJ1-1, with TRBD1 as a possible D gene (6 bases). CDR1 SNHLY and CDR2 FYNNEI come from the germline V gene. V lost 4 bases to trimming and J lost 2 bases, with 8 bases between them. The CDR3 has 13 amino acids. The CDR3 bases are TGTGCCAGCAGTGGACAGGTAAACACTGAAGCTTTCTTT. Encoded protein: CASSGQVNTEAFF. Looking up the rest from reference TRBV2 and TRBJ1-1 gives the full variable domain: EPEVTQTPSHQVTQMGQEVILRCVPISNHLYFYWYRQILGQKVEFLVSFYNNEISEKSEIFDDQFSVERPDGSNFTLKIRSTKLEDSAMYFCASSGQVNTEAFFGQGTRLTVV.